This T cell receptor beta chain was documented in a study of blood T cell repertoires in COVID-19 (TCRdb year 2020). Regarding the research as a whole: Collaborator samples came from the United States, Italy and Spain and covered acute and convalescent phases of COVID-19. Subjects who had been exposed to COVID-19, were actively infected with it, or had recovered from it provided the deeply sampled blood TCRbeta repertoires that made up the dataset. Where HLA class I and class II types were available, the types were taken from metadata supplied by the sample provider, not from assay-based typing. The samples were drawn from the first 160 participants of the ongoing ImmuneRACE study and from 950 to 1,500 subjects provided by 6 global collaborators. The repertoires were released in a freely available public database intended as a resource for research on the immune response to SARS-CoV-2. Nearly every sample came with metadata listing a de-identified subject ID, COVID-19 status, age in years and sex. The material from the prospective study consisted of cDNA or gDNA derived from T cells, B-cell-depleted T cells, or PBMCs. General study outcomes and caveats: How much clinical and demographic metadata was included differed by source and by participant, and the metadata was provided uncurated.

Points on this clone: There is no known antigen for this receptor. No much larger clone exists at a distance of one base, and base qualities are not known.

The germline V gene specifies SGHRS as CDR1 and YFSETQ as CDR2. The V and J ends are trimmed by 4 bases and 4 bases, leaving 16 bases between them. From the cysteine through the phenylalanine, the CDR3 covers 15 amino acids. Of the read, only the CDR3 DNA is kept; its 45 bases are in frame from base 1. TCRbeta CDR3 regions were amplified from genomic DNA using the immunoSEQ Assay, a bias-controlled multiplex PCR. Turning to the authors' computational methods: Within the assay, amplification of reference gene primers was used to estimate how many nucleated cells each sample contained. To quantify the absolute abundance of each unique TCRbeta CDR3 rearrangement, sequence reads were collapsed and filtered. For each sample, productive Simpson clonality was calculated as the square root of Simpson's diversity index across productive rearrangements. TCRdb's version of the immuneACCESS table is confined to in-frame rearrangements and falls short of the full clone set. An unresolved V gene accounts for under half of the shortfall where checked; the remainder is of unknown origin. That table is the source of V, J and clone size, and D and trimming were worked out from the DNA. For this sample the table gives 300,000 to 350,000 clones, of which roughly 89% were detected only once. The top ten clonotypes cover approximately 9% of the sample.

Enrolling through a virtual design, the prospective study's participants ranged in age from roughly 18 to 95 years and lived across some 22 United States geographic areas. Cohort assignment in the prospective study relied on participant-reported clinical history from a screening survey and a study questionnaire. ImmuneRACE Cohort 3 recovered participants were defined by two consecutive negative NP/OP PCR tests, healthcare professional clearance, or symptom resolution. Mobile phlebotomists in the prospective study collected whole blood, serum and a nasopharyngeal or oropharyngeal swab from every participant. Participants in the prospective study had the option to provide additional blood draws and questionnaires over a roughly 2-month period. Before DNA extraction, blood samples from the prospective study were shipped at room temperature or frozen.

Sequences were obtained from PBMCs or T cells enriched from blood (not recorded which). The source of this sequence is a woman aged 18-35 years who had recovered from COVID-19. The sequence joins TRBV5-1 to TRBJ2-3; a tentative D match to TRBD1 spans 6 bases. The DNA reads TGCGCCAGCAGCCCCCGGGTCCCAGGGGCAGATACGCAGTATTTT. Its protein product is CASSPRVPGADTQYF. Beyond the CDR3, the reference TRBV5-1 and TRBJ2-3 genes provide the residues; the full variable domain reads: KAGVTQTPRYLIKTRGQQVTLSCSPISGHRSVSWYQQTPGQGLQFLFEYFSETQRNKGNFPGRFSGRQFSNSRSEMNVSTLELGDSALYLCASSPRVPGADTQYFGPGTRLTVL.